Described below is a single TCR beta chain sequence and its context. Being one base from a much bigger clone, this may be a read error. Every naive CD8 library was made from between about 20,000 and 1,100,000 sorted cells with 10%, 30% or 50% RNA. Sorting was used to obtain naive CD8 T cells (CD8+CD4-CCR7+CD45RA+). The data derive from a study of molecular identifiers for immune sequencing clone quantification. Study summary: Replicate RNA came from roughly 18,000 or 92,000 naive CD8 cells and was split five ways, and four parts were sequenced.

Bulk TCR libraries used previously described methods and listed TCR primers. MiXCR was run by TCRdb on the PCR reads, yielding one entry per CDR3 protein. The sample comprises under 600,000 distinct CDR3 sequences, 20% to 25% of which are singletons, and 0.7% to 0.95% rests with the top ten. Germline CDR1 is SGHDT and CDR2 is YYEEEE. V shed 5 bases and J shed 3 bases, with 18 bases lying between them. This CDR3 has 15 residues. The rearrangement joins TRBV5-6 to TRBJ2-7; D is perhaps TRBD2 (6 bases). The sequencing input was naive CD8+ T cells from blood, with Jurkat cell RNA spiked in. Subset of the sample: FACS-sorted CD8+CD4-CCR7+CD45RA+ naive T cells. This TCR was sampled from a human donor in good health. Some libraries in this study had Jurkat cell RNA spiked in. The CDR3 DNA reads TGTGCCAGCAGTCTGGGAGGACGGACGAGCTACGAGCAGTACTTC. This sequence encodes CASSLGGRTSYEQYF.